This T cell receptor (beta chain) came from a study of blood T cell repertoires in COVID-19. Assay used: immunoSEQ multiplex PCR; TCRdb lists only in-frame clones, some missing. The data hold about 330,000 clones, with 86% observed a single time. This CDR3 has 15 residues. From germline, CDR1 is MNHEY and CDR2 SMNVEV (reference sequence). J lost 4 bases, V lost 8 bases, and 6 bases had no gene match. This sequence was found in a woman aged 50 to 60 with acute or convalescent COVID-19. Material: peripheral blood. V usage is TRBV27 and J usage is TRBJ2-6; 9 positions agree with TRBD1. The CDR3 sequence: CASHRGLAGANVLTF. The CDR3, as DNA: TGTGCCAGCCACAGGGGGCTGGCCGGGGCCAACGTCCTGACTTTC.